Given below is one T cell receptor (beta chain) in context. Its matching antigen is unknown. The missing CDR3 end, 3 residues past where the read stops, is filled in from the germline J gene. V gave up 2 bases and J gave up 2 bases; unmatched junction bases: 2. The CDR3 is 14 residues long. Germline CDR1 and CDR2: SGHAT and FQNNGV. The data derive from a study of T cells in women clearing cervical HPV infection. Prevalent HPV16 infections were excluded; only incident single HPV16 infections included. Produced via immunoSEQ multiplex PCR; TCRdb's table is partial and in-frame only. Its table lists about 12,000 clones. Findings and caveats of the study: Cases and controls were distinguished at AUC 0.83 by richness and V genes. CIN3+ cases had significantly higher TCR richness than controls; evenness did not differ.

V usage is TRBV11-2 and J usage is TRBJ2-7; 8 bases fit TRBD2. This clonotype was sampled from a woman between 18 and 70 years old with a cervical HPV16 infection that either progressed to CIN3+ or cleared (not recorded which). The specimen sequenced was blood buffy coat. The covered CDR3 bases are TGTGCCAGCAGCTTACTAGCGGGCACCTACGAG. It codes for CASSLLAGTYE. The CDR3 as a whole reads CASSLLAGTYEQYF.